These T cell receptor beta chains were read from a single sample in a study of identical twins. TCRdb passed the 5' RACE reads through MiXCR, listing each CDR3 protein once. The profile shows under 1 million distinct CDR3 sequences, roughly 12% of them singletons. In addition, the sample was reused for a study of yellow fever vaccine responses in identical twins.

The specimen sequenced was PBMCs. These receptors were taken from a woman between 18 and 30 years old in good health. CDR3s include the opening cysteine and the closing phenylalanine or tryptophan. The D gene is left open where the match is weak. Some rows have no size entry. The others give once, few or many, or a class for an expanded clone.

few	TRBV3-1	TRBJ2-1	12	.	TGTGCCAGCAGCCAAGGGGGGCAGGCCCAGTTCTTC	CASSQGGQAQFF
.	TRBV5-1	TRBJ2-3	15	.	TGCGCCAGCAGCTTGGCCCACACAGGGCCAGATACGCAGTATTTT	CASSLAHTGPDTQYF
.	TRBV29-1	TRBJ1-3	13	.	TGCAGCGTTACAGGCGCCGCTGGAAACACCATATATTTT	CSVTGAAGNTIYF
.	TRBV29-1	TRBJ2-5	10	.	TGCAGCGGATTCCAAGAGACCCAGTACTTC	CSGFQETQYF
few	TRBV6-1	TRBJ1-2	17	TRBD1	TGTGCCAGCAGCTCACCACCGGGACAGGGAGGCAACTATGGCTACACCTTC	CASSSPPGQGGNYGYTF
many	TRBV12-3/TRBV12-4	TRBJ1-1	13	.	TGTGCCAGCAGTTTCAGGGTTTTGAAGGAAGCTTTCTTT	CASSFRVLKEAFF
.	TRBV5-1	TRBJ2-1	14	.	TGCGCCAGCTGCCGGGACTCCTCCTACAATGAGCAGTTCTTC	CASCRDSSYNEQFF
many	TRBV2	TRBJ2-2	14	.	TGTGCCAGCAGTCTCACTTTGAACACCGGGGAGCTGTTTTTT	CASSLTLNTGELFF
.	TRBV5-1	TRBJ2-2	17	.	TGCGCCAGCAGCTTATCGGTTACAGGGACCAACACCGGGGAGCTGTTTTTT	CASSLSVTGTNTGELFF
.	TRBV3-1	TRBJ2-3	18	TRBD2	TGTGCCAGCAGCCTACTTAGCGGGGGGAGAACTAGCACAGATACGCAGTATTTT	CASSLLSGGRTSTDTQYF
.	TRBV12-3/TRBV12-4	TRBJ2-3	12	.	TGTGCCAGCACTGGGCATCGACATACGCAGTATTTT	CASTGHRHTQYF
few	TRBV24-1	TRBJ2-1	15	.	TGTGCCACCAGCCCGACAGGAAGCTCCTACAATGAGCAGTTCTTC	CATSPTGSSYNEQFF
many	TRBV12-3/TRBV12-4	TRBJ2-2	16	.	TGTGCCAGCACCGGTCTTCCGTACGCGAACACCGGGGAGCTGTTTTTT	CASTGLPYANTGELFF
few	TRBV7-9	TRBJ1-1	12	.	TGTGCCAGCAGCTGGCGGGGGGCTGAAGCTTTCTTT	CASSWRGAEAFF
.	TRBV29-1	TRBJ2-5	12	.	TGCAGCGCCACGCAGGGGTACGAGACCCAGTACTTC	CSATQGYETQYF
few	TRBV20-1	TRBJ1-2	15	.	TGCAGTGCTAGAGTTCAGCTAACCTCTAACTATGGCTACACCTTC	CSARVQLTSNYGYTF
.	TRBV12-3/TRBV12-4	TRBJ2-1	16	TRBD1	TGTGCCAGCAGTTTGGGGACAGGGATTTTATACAATGAGCAGTTCTTC	CASSLGTGILYNEQFF
few	TRBV12-5	TRBJ2-2	13	.	TGTGCCTCCAGGGGCGCGGGCACCGGGGAGCTGTTTTTT	CASRGAGTGELFF
.	TRBV14	TRBJ2-3	14	.	TGTGCCAGCAGCCACCAGACTAAGCGGGATACGCAGTATTTT	CASSHQTKRDTQYF
.	TRBV7-8	TRBJ2-1	16	.	TGTGCCAGCAGCTTAGTTCGGGGGACCTCCTACAATGAGCAGTTCTTC	CASSLVRGTSYNEQFF
few	TRBV9	TRBJ2-3	14	TRBD2	TGTGCCAGCAGCGAGGGAGGGGTCACAGATACGCAGTATTTT	CASSEGGVTDTQYF
.	TRBV28	TRBJ1-2	15	.	TGTGCCAGCAGTTTGCTGTGGGCGCCGGCCTATGGCTACACCTTC	CASSLLWAPAYGYTF
.	TRBV28	TRBJ2-7	13	TRBD2	TGTGCCAGCCTGCGGGAGGGCTTCTACGAGCAGTACTTC	CASLREGFYEQYF
few	TRBV5-1	TRBJ2-5	15	.	TGCGCCAGCAGCCCCATCGGGGAGTGGGAAGAGACCCAGTACTTC	CASSPIGEWEETQYF
.	TRBV18	TRBJ1-1	13	TRBD1	TGTGCCAGCTCAAGGGACAGTCCCACTGAAGCTTTCTTT	CASSRDSPTEAFF
many	TRBV7-9	TRBJ2-5	15	TRBD1	TGTGCCAGCAGCTTATCGGGACAGAAACAAGAGACCCAGTACTTC	CASSLSGQKQETQYF
.	TRBV5-5	TRBJ2-1	12	.	TGTGCCAGCAGCTTGTTCACGGGTGAGCAGTTCTTC	CASSLFTGEQFF
few	TRBV12-3/TRBV12-4	TRBJ2-2	16	.	TGTGCCAGCAGGGGGACCGGGGGGCAAGCCACCGGGGAGCTGTTTTTT	CASRGTGGQATGELFF
few	TRBV20-1	TRBJ2-7	14	TRBD2	TGCAGTGCTAGGACTAGCGGGCTTTCCTACGAGCAGTACTTC	CSARTSGLSYEQYF
.	TRBV7-9	TRBJ2-7	15	.	TGTGCCAGCAGCTTTCAAGACTTAATCGGGGGCGAGCAGTACTTC	CASSFQDLIGGEQYF
.	TRBV5-1	TRBJ1-1	18	.	TGCGCCAGCAGCTTGACTCCCGGGCACGGGGGGCCCGGTAGTGTAGCTTTCTTT	CASSLTPGHGGPGSVAFF
.	TRBV20-1	TRBJ2-2	14	.	TGCAGTGCTAGATGGGACCCTACCACCGGGGAGCTGTTTTTT	CSARWDPTTGELFF
few	TRBV28	TRBJ1-4	15	.	TGTGCCAGCAGTTTATTCGGCCGAAATAATGAAAAACTGTTTTTT	CASSLFGRNNEKLFF
.	TRBV20-1	TRBJ2-5	15	.	TGCAGTGCTAGACCCCGGACGACCAAGGGGGAGACCCAGTACTTC	CSARPRTTKGETQYF
few	TRBV7-2	TRBJ2-7	13	TRBD2	TGTGCCAGCAGGCAACTAGCGGGATACGAGCAGTACTTC	CASRQLAGYEQYF
many	TRBV7-9	TRBJ2-7	15	TRBD2	TGTGCCAGCAGCTTTTCGGGAGGGAACTCCTACGAGCAGTACTTC	CASSFSGGNSYEQYF
.	TRBV20-1	TRBJ2-1	16	.	TGCAGTGCTACGGGGTGGGGACTGAACTCCTACAATGAGCAGTTCTTC	CSATGWGLNSYNEQFF
many	TRBV12-3/TRBV12-4	TRBJ1-2	16	TRBD1	TGTGCCAGCAGTTTAGACAGGGGGCTTGGGGACTATGGCTACACCTTC	CASSLDRGLGDYGYTF
few	TRBV3-1	TRBJ2-7	17	TRBD2	TGTGCCAGCAGCCAAGACTGGTCGGGAGGCCCCTCCTACGAGCAGTACTTC	CASSQDWSGGPSYEQYF
few	TRBV7-9	TRBJ2-1	16	TRBD2	TGTGCCAGCAGCTTATACGGGACTAGCGGGGGGAATGAGCAGTTCTTC	CASSLYGTSGGNEQFF
many	TRBV12-3/TRBV12-4	TRBJ2-3	15	TRBD2	TGTGCCAGCAGCTCTAGCGGACCTAGCACAGATACGCAGTATTTT	CASSSSGPSTDTQYF
few	TRBV4-1	TRBJ2-1	17	TRBD2	TGCGCCAGCAGCCAGGCGCTAGCGGGATTCTCCTACAATGAGCAGTTCTTC	CASSQALAGFSYNEQFF
.	TRBV7-3	TRBJ2-3	16	TRBD2	TGTGCCAGCAGCGTCTCTAGCGGGAGGGGCACAGATACGCAGTATTTT	CASSVSSGRGTDTQYF
few	TRBV4-1	TRBJ2-5	17	.	TGCGCCAGCAGCCAAGATAACAGAGCTAGACAAATAGAGACCCAGTACTTC	CASSQDNRARQIETQYF
.	TRBV2	TRBJ2-1	16	TRBD2	TGTGCCAGCAACTACCCCAGCGGGAGCTCCTACAATGAGCAGTTCTTC	CASNYPSGSSYNEQFF
.	TRBV27	TRBJ2-2	14	.	TGTGCCAGCAGCCAGCATTTAAACACCGGGGAGCTGTTTTTT	CASSQHLNTGELFF
many	TRBV20-1	TRBJ1-5	15	.	TGCAGTGCTAGAGATGAACAGGCGGGCAATCAGCCCCAGCATTTT	CSARDEQAGNQPQHF
many	TRBV29-1	TRBJ1-1	13	.	TGCAGCGATGGGGGACTGACGAACACTGAAGCTTTCTTT	CSDGGLTNTEAFF
.	TRBV6-4	TRBJ2-3	15	TRBD2	TGTGCCAGCAGTGACTCGGCGGGAGGGCCGGTTACGCAGTATTTT	CASSDSAGGPVTQYF
few	TRBV20-1	TRBJ2-5	11	.	TGCAGTGCCCTTCTACAAGAGACCCAGTACTTC	CSALLQETQYF
many	TRBV10-3	TRBJ1-5	13	.	TGTGCCATCACCAGGGACGGCAATCAGCCCCAGCATTTT	CAITRDGNQPQHF